One and the same sample provided the 21 T cell receptor beta chains below, sequenced in a study of OX40 agonist ivuxolimab in advanced cancers. Repertoires were generated with immunoSEQ multiplex PCR, while TCRdb's copy carries only in-frame clones and drops some. Of around 46,000 clones in the sample, more than 75% were seen once. The sample consisted of CD4+ or CD8+ T cells sorted from blood, taken in a trial of the OX40 agonist ivuxolimab. Receptors were obtained from an adult with an advanced solid tumor such as melanoma, head and neck, liver or kidney cancer.

The rearrangement links TRBV27 to TRBJ2-4; D may be TRBD1 (6 bases). Germline values: CDR1 MNHEY, CDR2 SMNVEV (reference sequence). The CDR3 spans 16 residues. V lost 6 bases, J lost 1 base, and 16 bases lay in between. As DNA, the CDR3 is TGTGCCAGCAGATTCAGGGGTGGTGGCGCCAAAAACATTCAGTACTTC. Its translation: CASRFRGGGAKNIQYF.

The rearrangement joins TRBV6-5 to TRBJ1-1; D ambiguous. The CDR3 consists of 14 residues. V was pared by 7 bases and J by 4 bases, with 16 bases between. Germline V CDR1 and CDR2: MNHEY, SVGAGI. DNA of the CDR3: TGTGCCAGCACCTCACAGAATTCCGGCACTGAAGCTTTCTTT. Translation gives CASTSQNSGTEAFF.

The chain is built from TRBV5-6 and TRBJ1-1; no reliable D call. The CDR3 runs 16 residues. The ends were cut back, 0 bases at V and 0 bases at J, with 12 bases in the middle. The V gene's germline CDR1 is SGHDT and CDR2 YYEEEE. The CDR3 bases are TGTGCCAGCAGCTTGGTACAGAGTGTGGTGAACACTGAAGCTTTCTTT. It codes for CASSLVQSVVNTEAFF.

This clone was seen at least ten times. V usage is TRBV7-8 and J usage is TRBJ2-7; TRBD2 matches 13 bases. Looked up from germline, CDR1 is SGHVS and CDR2 is FQNEAQ. The CDR3 sequence is 15 residues long. Trimming at V came to 5 bases and at J to 6 bases, leaving 7 bases not matched to a gene. CDR3 amino acids: CASSPGLAGFGEQYF. The CDR3 DNA sequence: TGTGCCAGCAGCCCGGGACTAGCGGGATTCGGCGAGCAGTACTTC.

The chain has TRBV4-1 and TRBJ1-1; D is uncertain. The CDR3 spans 15 residues. Trimming cost V 3 bases and J 0 bases, with 11 bases left between them. Germline loops: CDR1 MGHRA, CDR2 YSYEKL. This CDR3 reads CASSQQIWVNTEAFF. The CDR3 bases are TGCGCCAGCAGCCAGCAGATATGGGTGAACACTGAAGCTTTCTTT.

This sequence joins TRBV7-6 and TRBJ1-5, with D perhaps TRBD1 (5 bases). The germline V gene encodes CDR1 SGHVS and CDR2 FNYEAQ. V lost 5 bases, J lost 7 bases, and 15 bases lay in between. This CDR3 contains 14 residues. The CDR3 DNA reads as TGTGCCAGCAGCCCGGAGGGGACGGGGCAGCCCCAGCATTTT. It specifies CASSPEGTGQPQHF.

This chain links TRBV14 with TRBJ2-1, with D unresolved. The germline gives CDR1 SGHDN, CDR2 FVKESK. The V end lost 1 base, the J end lost 0 bases, and 13 bases lay between the germline ends. The CDR3 covers 17 residues. The CDR3 sequence is CASSQAVGILSYNEQFF. CDR3 DNA sequence: TGTGCCAGCAGCCAAGCAGTCGGCATCCTCTCCTACAATGAGCAGTTCTTC.

The V call is TRBV9, the J call TRBJ2-3, with D unclear. The ends were cut back, 0 bases at V and 4 bases at J, with 9 bases in the middle. In germline, CDR1 is SGDLS, CDR2 YYNGEE. CDR3 length: 14 amino acids. Here the CDR3 reads CASSVAGSADTQYF. As DNA, the CDR3 is TGTGCCAGCAGCGTAGCAGGCTCAGCAGATACGCAGTATTTT.

A note on this clone: Sequence at one end of the junction differs from germline and may be a read error. The chain combines TRBV7-7 with TRBJ2-2; 9 nucleotides match TRBD1. CDR3 length: 15 amino acids. Per germline, CDR1 SSHAT and CDR2 FNYEAQ (reference sequence). The CDR3 is CASSLGTGQTGELFF. Here the CDR3 DNA reads TGTGCTAGCAGCTTAGGGACAGGGCAGACCGGGGAGCTGTTTTTT.

The gene calls are TRBV7-3 and TRBJ1-1, with 7 bases identical to TRBD1. The CDR3 has 15 residues. The V gene end was trimmed by 5 bases and the J gene end by 2 bases; junction bases not matched to a gene: 8. Germline V lookup: CDR1 SGHTA, CDR2 FQGTGA. The CDR3 reads CASSPGGAGNTEAFF. The CDR3 DNA follows: TGTGCCAGCAGCCCAGGGGGGGCGGGAAACACTGAAGCTTTCTTT.

The J gene is TRBJ2-3, the V gene TRBV27; the match to TRBD2 covers 8 bases. Germline CDR1 MNHEY, CDR2 SMNVEV (reference sequence). There are 15 residues in the CDR3. V dropped 2 bases and J dropped 3; count of bases not matched to a gene: 4. CDR3 in amino acids: CASSLVGGATDTQYF. Here the CDR3 DNA reads TGTGCCAGCAGTTTAGTCGGGGGGGCGACAGATACGCAGTATTTT.

Only one count was recorded for this clone. The J gene is TRBJ2-1, the V gene TRBV9; TRBD1 matches at 7 bases. V dropped 0 bases and J dropped 3; count of bases not matched to a gene: 6. The CDR3 length is 16 residues. CDR1 is SGDLS, CDR2 YYNGEE, per germline. CDR3 sequence: CASSVARGPVYNEQFF. CDR3 DNA: TGTGCCAGCAGCGTAGCTAGGGGGCCGGTCTACAATGAGCAGTTCTTC.

This sequence joins TRBV27 and TRBJ2-7; no reliable D call. Looked up from germline, CDR1 is MNHEY and CDR2 is SMNVEV (reference sequence). CDR3 length: 12 residues. With 4 bases removed from V and 2 bases from J, the gap between germline ends came to 6 bases. The CDR3 DNA reads as TGTGCCAGCAGTTCCAGTACCTACGAGCAGTACTTC. Protein product: CASSSSTYEQYF.

The chain carries TRBV10-3 and TRBJ2-1, with D possibly being TRBD1 or TRBD2 (6 bases each). The CDR3 contains 16 residues. Germline V gene data show CDR1 as ENHRY and CDR2 as SYGVKD. Trimming took off 3 bases at V and 2 bases at J, with 14 bases between the two ends. CDR3 residues: CAISDSSGGPYNEQFF. For the CDR3, the DNA is TGTGCCATCAGTGATTCTAGTGGGGGGCCCTACAATGAGCAGTTCTTC.

This chain connects TRBV10-3 to TRBJ2-3; D gene unclear. This CDR3 is 14 amino acids long. The V gene lost 1 base and the J gene lost 4 bases, with 9 bases spanning the gap. The germline gives CDR1 ENHRY, CDR2 SYGVKD. CDR3 coding DNA: TGTGCCATCAGTGAGTTTAGCCCCCCAGATACGCAGTATTTT. Translating it yields CAISEFSPPDTQYF.

This clone is a singleton in its sample. The chain employs TRBV4-3 and TRBJ2-7, with D maybe TRBD1 (5 bases). Trimming pared 4 bases from V and 1 base from J, leaving 8 bases between. The CDR3 has 13 amino acids. Germline CDR1 is LGHNA and CDR2 is YSLEER. The CDR3 loop is CASSPRVSYEQYF. CDR3 DNA sequence: TGCGCCAGCAGCCCCAGGGTTTCCTACGAGCAGTACTTC.

This rearrangement joins TRBV4-3 to TRBJ2-3; the D gene is possibly TRBD2 (7 bases). Trimming shortened V by 0 bases and J by 4 bases, and 17 bases separated the two germline ends. This CDR3 is 17 amino acids long. The germline gives CDR1 LGHNA, CDR2 YSLEER. CDR3 nucleotides: TGCGCCAGCAGCCAAGATGTGGGGGGGGCGAACGCAGATACGCAGTATTTT. The encoded protein is CASSQDVGGANADTQYF.

The rearrangement uses TRBV19 and TRBJ2-7; no firm D call. The CDR3 spans 9 residues. Per germline, CDR1 LNHDA and CDR2 SQIVND (reference sequence). Trimming pared 3 bases from V and 6 bases from J, leaving 0 bases between. This CDR3 reads CASSIEQYF. Written as DNA, the CDR3 is TGTGCCAGTAGTATCGAGCAGTACTTC.

DNA for the CDR3: TGTGCCAGCTCACCGCGGGACAGGGGACTGGATTCACCCCTCCACTTT. As protein: CASSPRDRGLDSPLHF. The V and J genes are TRBV18 and TRBJ1-6; 10 bases map to TRBD1. There are 16 residues in the CDR3. Germline values: CDR1 KGHSH, CDR2 LQKENI. The V segment lost 3 bases and the J segment 8 bases; nucleotides outside the gene matches: 7.

The chain uses TRBV27 and TRBJ1-5, with 8 bases that match TRBD1. Looked up from germline, CDR1 is MNHEY and CDR2 is SMNVEV (reference sequence). V was pared by 4 bases and J by 4 bases, with 9 bases of the junction left unmatched. This CDR3 contains 16 residues. In DNA form, the CDR3 reads TGTGCCAGCAGTTCTAGACTAGACAGGGGAAATCAGCCCCAGCATTTT. Protein sequence: CASSSRLDRGNQPQHF.

The chain has TRBV27 and TRBJ1-5; weak D call: TRBD1 (5 bases). V shed 0 bases and J shed 1 base, with 7 bases lying between them. Germline V gene lookup returns CDR1 MNHEY and CDR2 SMNVEV (reference sequence). The CDR3 is made up of 15 amino acids. CDR3 in amino acids: CASSLSGASNQPQHF. The CDR3 region has the DNA TGTGCCAGCAGTTTATCAGGGGCGAGCAATCAGCCCCAGCATTTT.